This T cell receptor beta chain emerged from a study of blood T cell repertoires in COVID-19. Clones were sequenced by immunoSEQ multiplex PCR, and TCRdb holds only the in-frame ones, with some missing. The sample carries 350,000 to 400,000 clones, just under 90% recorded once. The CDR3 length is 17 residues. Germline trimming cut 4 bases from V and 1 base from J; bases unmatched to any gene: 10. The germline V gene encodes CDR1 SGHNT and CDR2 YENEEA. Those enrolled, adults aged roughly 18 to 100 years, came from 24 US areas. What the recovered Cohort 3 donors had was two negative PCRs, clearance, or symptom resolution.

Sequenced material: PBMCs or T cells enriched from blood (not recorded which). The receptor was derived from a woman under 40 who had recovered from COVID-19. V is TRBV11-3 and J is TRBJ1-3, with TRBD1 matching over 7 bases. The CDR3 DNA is TGTGCCAGCAGCTCCAGACCGGGACAGAAGTCTGGAAACACCATATATTTT. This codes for CASSSRPGQKSGNTIYF.